This T cell receptor (beta chain) was captured in a study of blood T cells in healthy people across ages. The use of a sample-barcoded 5' primer and a J-beta primer mix characterized a second PCR of about 7 to 12 cycles. One entry per CDR3 protein results from TCRdb running MiXCR on the 5' RACE reads. The table shows about 1.6 million distinct CDR3 sequences, with roughly 32% occurring only once. As to this clonotype: Its antigen is unidentified.

Study observations and caveats: Both higher diversity and more naive CD4+ cells marked long-lived donors when set against aged donors.

Germline CDR1 and CDR2: MNHNS and SASEGT. CDR3 length: 12 amino acids. V lost 6 bases and J lost 1, with 6 bases in between. The sequence was collected from a young woman in good health. The chain links TRBV6-1 to TRBJ1-2, with no clear D. The material sequenced was blood. The CDR3: CASRLSNYGYTF. CDR3 in DNA: TGTGCCAGCAGGTTGAGTAACTATGGCTACACCTTC.